This T cell receptor beta chain emerged from a study of shared T cell receptors in the human thymus. Assay used: immunoSEQ multiplex PCR; TCRdb lists only in-frame clones, some missing. The sample holds 700,000 or so clones, approximately 83% seen once. The CDR3 extends over 14 amino acids. V lost 0 bases and J lost 6, with 11 bases in between. Germline V gives CDR1 MNHNS, CDR2 SASEGT. The same data also contributed to another study, on human thymus T cells. From that second work: Donation came from healthy Finnish infants having corrective surgery for congenital heart defects. Resections removed during corrective heart surgery provided the thymus tissue used. Usage of V and J genes appeared biased in thymic and blood repertoires. Related work showed strongly overlapping thymic repertoires across unrelated individuals.

This rearrangement joins TRBV6-1 to TRBJ1-2; a possible D gene is TRBD1 (6 bases). The clonotype comes from a girl under three years old with a congenital heart defect. Specimen: thymocytes. The CDR3 sequence is CASSEALGGHGYTF. The CDR3 DNA follows: TGTGCCAGCAGTGAAGCCCTCGGGGGGCATGGCTACACCTTC.